This T cell receptor (beta chain) appears in the sequencing data of a study of human T cells and chemical hapten exposure. Study in general: Patches with 0.01% DPC went on the upper back, and the tests were read at 6 days. Predominantly women, the patients had alopecia areata, totalis or universalis.

The time point was: patch test 1, 2 weeks after DPC sensitization. Treatment given: therapeutic diphenylcyclopropenone sensitization with weekly scalp DPC. From whole blood left unfractionated, total RNA was extracted. At least ten counts were recorded for this clonotype. Its specificity is unknown. Findings and limits, study-wide: TCRs exceeding 1 in 1000 frequency stayed unchanged with DPC sensitization.

Source study methods: Sample TCR totals centred on a median of around 100,000, ranging about 20,000 to 750,000. In TCRdb, the RACE reads were re-called with MiXCR into one record per CDR3 protein. The V and J calls were not made by the authors but by TCRdb's processing. The sample has some 53,000 distinct CDR3 sequences, roughly 9.6% seen once. Germline lookup yields CDR1 DFQATT and CDR2 SNEGSKA (reference sequence). V trimming: 0 bases; J trimming: 2 bases; junction bases outside the gene matches: 10. The CDR3 is 16 residues long. The genes are TRBV20-1 and TRBJ2-7; 7 bases line up with TRBD1. Source: whole blood, taken in connection with sensitization to the hapten diphenylcyclopropenone (DPC). This receptor was taken from a woman aged 40 to 50 with alopecia areata. Some clones in this sample may be carry-over from other donors' samples. DNA of the CDR3: TGCAGTGCTAGAGATCGAGGGACAGCGGTGACCTACGAGCAGTACTTC. It translates to CSARDRGTAVTYEQYF.